This entry lists 6 T cell receptor beta chains sequenced from one sample in a study of T cell changes during pregnancy in multiple sclerosis. Measured with immunoSEQ multiplex PCR; TCRdb has only the in-frame clones, and not every one. The data contain about 40,000 clones, 80% to 90% of them singletons. The sample in question was CD4+ T cells from peripheral blood mononuclear cells, obtained in the first trimester of pregnancy. The receptors shown here come from a female donor with multiple sclerosis, enrolled in a pregnancy study.

This chain connects TRBV19 to TRBJ1-1; perhaps TRBD1 as D (5 bases). The CDR3 has 14 amino acids. V shed 4 bases and J shed 5 bases, with 14 bases lying between them. CDR1 and CDR2 from the germline V gene are LNHDA and SQIVND (reference sequence). The CDR3 DNA reads TGTGCCAGTAGTAGTCAGGGCTGGGGTACTGAAGCTTTCTTT. Translated, it gives CASSSQGWGTEAFF.

This clone was detected once. The chain uses TRBV30 and TRBJ1-2; D is undetermined. The CDR3 has 15 amino acids. Germline V gives CDR1 GTSNPN, CDR2 SVGIG (reference sequence). V gave up 0 bases and J gave up 3 bases, with 14 bases separating them. The CDR3 region is CAWSVIRRLHYGYTF. The CDR3 DNA reads TGTGCCTGGAGTGTAATTCGCAGGTTGCACTATGGCTACACCTTC. Based on the CDR3 plus reference TRBV30 and TRBJ1-2, the full variable domain is SQTIHQWPATLVQPVGSPLSLECTVEGTSNPNLYWYRQAAGRGLQLLFYSVGIGQISSEVPQNLSASRPQDRQFILSSKKLLLSDSGFYLCAWSVIRRLHYGYTFGSGTRLTVV.

V is TRBV27 and J is TRBJ1-3; D unresolved. The CDR3 totals 13 residues. Deletions cut 3 bases from V and 0 bases from J, with 3 bases between. Per germline, CDR1 MNHEY and CDR2 SMNVEV (reference sequence). The CDR3 here is CASSFSSGNTIYF. The CDR3 DNA is TGTGCCAGCAGTTTCAGCTCTGGAAACACCATATATTTT.

The chain links TRBV5-6 to TRBJ1-2; no definite D call. CDR3 length: 12 amino acids. Germline loops: CDR1 SGHDT, CDR2 YYEEEE. Trimming removed 2 bases at V and 2 bases at J, with 4 bases between. The CDR3 DNA follows: TGTGCCAGCAGCTTCAGGAACTATGGCTACACCTTC. Its translation is CASSFRNYGYTF.

This clone has only one observation. J is TRBJ2-3 and V is TRBV7-8; D unclear. The germline V gene has CDR1 SGHVS and CDR2 FQNEAQ. The CDR3 spans 12 residues. The V gene lost 3 bases and the J gene lost 5 bases, with 6 bases spanning the gap. The CDR3 sequence is CASSFGLDTQYF. CDR3 bases: TGTGCCAGCAGCTTTGGGCTAGATACGCAGTATTTT.

The rearrangement links TRBV18 to TRBJ2-3; 7 positions match TRBD2. After removal of 5 bases from V and 7 bases from J, the junction contained 6 bases not matched to a gene. Germline V gene sequence: CDR1 KGHSH, CDR2 LQKENI. This CDR3 spans 13 amino acids. CDR3 DNA: TGTGCCAGCTCAGGCCTAGCGGCGAATACGCAGTATTTT. Its protein product is CASSGLAANTQYF.